A selection of T cell receptor beta chains follows, all from one sample in a study of T cells in localized non-small cell lung cancer. Sequencing was performed with immunoSEQ multiplex PCR; in TCRdb, only in-frame clones are kept and a portion is missing. The sample lists under 35,000 clones; around 80% were seen once. Sequenced material: peripheral blood, taken before any cancer treatment. The origin of the receptors is a male donor aged 60 or older with stage III squamous cell lung carcinoma. The CDR3 runs from the conserved cysteine through the conserved F or W. D genes are given only for firm matches. Size tells how often a clone was seen (once, few, many) or the class of an expanded clone, and some rows leave it out.

clone size	D gene	J gene	V gene	CDR3 protein	CDR3 DNA
.	TRBD2	TRBJ2-7	TRBV6-5	CASSYASGSSYEQYF	TGTGCCAGCAGTTACGCTAGCGGGAGCTCCTACGAGCAGTACTTC
.	.	TRBJ2-3	TRBV7-3	CASSLTPIAEMADTQYF	TGTGCCAGCAGCTTAACCCCTATAGCGGAAATGGCAGATACGCAGTATTTT
.	.	TRBJ1-1	TRBV7-2	CASSPTQTRLNTEAFF	TGTGCCAGCAGCCCCACCCAAACTAGATTGAACACTGAAGCTTTCTTT
.	.	TRBJ1-4	TRBV9	CASSVVPGSNEKLFF	TGTGCCAGCAGCGTAGTACCAGGGAGTAATGAAAAACTGTTTTTT
.	.	TRBJ2-5	TRBV5-4	CASQETQYF	TGTGCCAGCCAAGAGACCCAGTACTTC
.	.	TRBJ2-1	TRBV7-2	CASSSSRGYNEQFF	TGTGCCAGCAGCTCCTCCCGGGGTTACAATGAGCAGTTCTTC
.	.	TRBJ1-2	TRBV7-2	CASSSPGKDGYTF	TGTGCCAGCAGCTCACCCGGGAAGGACGGCTACACCTTC
.	.	TRBJ1-4	TRBV19	CASSIASQAEGEKLFF	TGTGCCAGTAGTATAGCTTCGCAGGCGGAAGGCGAAAAACTGTTTTTT
.	.	TRBJ2-5	TRBV28	CASSRQQETQYF	TGTGCCAGCAGTCGACAGCAAGAGACCCAGTACTTC
.	.	TRBJ2-3	TRBV28	CASSLTAGTQYF	TGTGCCAGCAGTTTGACAGCAGGTACGCAGTATTTT
.	.	TRBJ2-7	TRBV6-5	CASSFSSQKLYEQYF	TGTGCCAGCAGTTTTTCTTCACAGAAGCTCTACGAGCAGTACTTC
.	.	TRBJ2-3	TRBV7-9	CASSFSDTQYF	TGTGCCAGCAGCTTTTCAGATACGCAGTATTTT
.	.	TRBJ1-2	TRBV5-1	CASSLSTEVYGYTF	TGCGCCAGCAGCTTATCGACAGAGGTCTATGGCTACACCTTC
.	.	TRBJ2-3	TRBV10-3	CAISDSKGPTDTQYF	TGTGCCATCAGTGACTCGAAGGGACCCACAGATACGCAGTATTTT
once	.	TRBJ1-5	TRBV18	CASSEQGSNQPQHF	TGTGCCAGCTCAGAACAGGGAAGCAATCAGCCCCAGCATTTT
few	.	TRBJ1-3	TRBV28	CASSFSRPGGNTIYF	TGTGCCAGCAGTTTCTCCCGACCCGGTGGAAACACCATATATTTT
.	.	TRBJ1-1	TRBV10-3	CATHRGTEAFF	TGTGCCACCCACCGAGGCACTGAAGCTTTCTTT
.	.	TRBJ2-5	TRBV18	CASSPPRSDQETQYF	TGTGCCAGCTCACCACCGAGGAGCGACCAAGAGACCCAGTACTTC
.	.	TRBJ1-1	TRBV7-9	CASSPSLREQAFF	TGTGCCAGCAGCCCCTCTTTGAGGGAACAAGCTTTCTTT
.	.	TRBJ2-7	TRBV11-1	CASSPNRYEQYF	TGTGCCAGCAGCCCAAACAGGTACGAGCAGTACTTC
few	.	TRBJ2-1	TRBV6-1	CASTIQGDNEQFF	TGTGCCAGCACCATTCAAGGCGACAATGAGCAGTTCTTC
few	.	TRBJ2-3	TRBV28	CASRFSDTQYF	TGTGCCAGCCGATTTTCAGATACGCAGTATTTT
few	.	TRBJ2-2	TRBV27	CASSNIYTGELFF	TGTGCCAGCAGCAATATCTACACCGGGGAGCTGTTTTTT
.	.	TRBJ1-2	TRBV6-5	CASRGTGSYGYTF	TGTGCCAGCAGGGGTACAGGGTCCTATGGCTACACCTTC
.	.	TRBJ2-3	TRBV7-9	CASSLLGGPTDTQYF	TGTGCCAGCAGCCTTCTGGGGGGGCCCACAGATACGCAGTATTTT
.	.	TRBJ2-5	TRBV27	CASSRQGSQETQYF	TGTGCCAGCAGTAGGCAGGGGTCGCAAGAGACCCAGTACTTC
.	TRBD2	TRBJ2-7	TRBV5-1	CASSFSPDPGLALWQYF	TGCGCCAGCAGCTTTTCCCCCGACCCGGGACTAGCCTTGTGGCAGTACTTC
.	.	TRBJ1-1	TRBV12-5	CASGPPGMDTEAFF	TGTGCTAGTGGTCCGCCAGGGATGGACACTGAAGCTTTCTTT
.	.	TRBJ2-7	TRBV20-1	CSATGDYEQYF	TGCAGTGCCACAGGCGACTACGAGCAGTACTTC
.	.	TRBJ2-7	TRBV19	CASSRGLSYEQYF	TGTGCCAGTAGTAGGGGACTCTCCTACGAGCAGTACTTC
.	.	TRBJ1-1	TRBV5-4	CASSLPGGAWTEAFF	TGTGCCAGCAGCTTACCGGGAGGGGCGTGGACTGAAGCTTTCTTT
few	TRBD1	TRBJ1-5	TRBV30	CAWSTGTVHQPQHF	TGTGCCTGGAGCACCGGGACAGTTCATCAGCCCCAGCATTTT
few	.	TRBJ1-3	TRBV19	CASSPGEFSGNTIYF	TGTGCCAGTAGTCCCGGGGAGTTCTCTGGAAACACCATATATTTT
.	.	TRBJ2-5	TRBV29-1	CSVDRTQETQYF	TGCAGCGTTGATCGGACCCAAGAGACCCAGTACTTC
.	.	TRBJ2-1	TRBV27	CASSPSRGEQFF	TGTGCCAGCAGTCCCTCGAGAGGGGAGCAGTTCTTC
.	.	TRBJ2-7	TRBV6-6	CASSKGQHYEQYF	TGTGCCAGCAGTAAAGGACAGCATTACGAGCAGTACTTC
.	.	TRBJ2-7	TRBV11-2	CASSLTSQGSYEQYF	TGTGCCAGCAGCTTAACGTCTCAGGGGTCCTACGAGCAGTACTTC
.	.	TRBJ2-1	TRBV29-1	CSVDVGGGYNEQFF	TGCAGCGTTGATGTAGGGGGTGGCTACAATGAGCAGTTCTTC
.	.	TRBJ1-3	TRBV28	CASSFLDSGNTIYF	TGTGCCAGCAGTTTTCTGGATTCTGGAAACACCATATATTTT
.	.	TRBJ2-3	TRBV29-1	CSVPQGSYNSDTQYF	TGCAGCGTTCCGCAGGGTAGTTACAACAGTGATACGCAGTATTTT
medium-sized	.	TRBJ1-4	TRBV30	CAWQTDSTNEKLFF	TGTGCCTGGCAGACGGACTCAACTAATGAAAAACTGTTTTTT
once	.	TRBJ2-5	TRBV7-2	CASGSQTQYF	TGTGCCAGCGGTTCGCAGACCCAGTACTTC
.	.	TRBJ1-6	TRBV5-1	CASRDLGGSPLHF	TGCGCCAGCAGGGACCTTGGGGGGTCACCCCTCCACTTT
.	.	TRBJ1-2	TRBV18	CASSPNQGPYGYTF	TGTGCCAGCTCACCAAACCAGGGACCCTATGGCTACACCTTC
few	TRBD1	TRBJ1-2	TRBV6-5	CASSYSGTGFYGYTF	TGTGCCAGCAGTTACTCGGGGACAGGTTTTTATGGCTACACCTTC
once	.	TRBJ1-2	TRBV7-9	CASSPGVSTDGYTF	TGTGCCAGCAGCCCAGGGGTCTCCACCGATGGCTACACCTTC
medium-sized	.	TRBJ2-7	TRBV15	CATSSGRGRSYEQYF	TGTGCCACCAGCTCGGGTAGAGGGCGATCCTACGAGCAGTACTTC
.	.	TRBJ2-5	TRBV6-5	CASRRGQGETQYF	TGTGCCAGCAGGAGAGGGCAGGGGGAGACCCAGTACTTC
.	TRBD2	TRBJ2-1	TRBV18	CASSPVLADYNEQFF	TGTGCCAGCTCACCGGTCCTAGCGGACTACAATGAGCAGTTCTTC
.	.	TRBJ2-7	TRBV4-1	CASSQDDRASSYEQYF	TGCGCCAGCAGCCAAGATGACCGGGCCAGCTCCTACGAGCAGTACTTC